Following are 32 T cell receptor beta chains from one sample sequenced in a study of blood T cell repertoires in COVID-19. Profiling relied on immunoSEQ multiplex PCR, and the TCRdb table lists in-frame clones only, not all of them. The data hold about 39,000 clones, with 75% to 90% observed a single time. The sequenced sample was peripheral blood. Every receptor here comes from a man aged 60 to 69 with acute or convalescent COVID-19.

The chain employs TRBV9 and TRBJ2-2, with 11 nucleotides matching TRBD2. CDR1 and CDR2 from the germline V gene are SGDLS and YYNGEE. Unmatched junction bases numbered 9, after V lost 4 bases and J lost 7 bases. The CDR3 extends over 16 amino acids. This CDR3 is CASSLGSGGAFGELFF. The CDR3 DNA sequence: TGTGCCAGCAGCCTCGGTAGCGGGGGGGCCTTCGGGGAGCTGTTTTTT. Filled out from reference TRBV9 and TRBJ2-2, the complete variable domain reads DSGVTQTPKHLITATGQRVTLRCSPRSGDLSVYWYQQSLDQGLQFLIQYYNGEERAKGNILERFSAQQFPDLHSELNLSSLELGDSALYFCASSLGSGGAFGELFFGEGSRLTVL.

The chain's CDR3 is CASSLGPGTSGITDTQYF. The CDR3 DNA follows: TGTGCCAGCAGCTTAGGCCCTGGGACTAGCGGAATCACAGATACGCAGTATTTT. The chain links TRBV7-6 to TRBJ2-3; 11 nucleotides line up with TRBD2. Trimming removed 1 base from V and 2 bases from J; junction bases left unmatched: 8. This CDR3 is 18 amino acids long. The V gene's germline CDR1 is SGHVS and CDR2 FNYEAQ.

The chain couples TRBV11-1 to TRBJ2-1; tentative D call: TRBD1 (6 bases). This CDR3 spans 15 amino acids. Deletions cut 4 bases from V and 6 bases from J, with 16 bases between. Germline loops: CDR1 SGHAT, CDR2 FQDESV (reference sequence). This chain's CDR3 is CASSSGTSIINEQFF. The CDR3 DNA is TGTGCCAGCAGCTCCGGGACAAGCATCATCAATGAGCAGTTCTTC.

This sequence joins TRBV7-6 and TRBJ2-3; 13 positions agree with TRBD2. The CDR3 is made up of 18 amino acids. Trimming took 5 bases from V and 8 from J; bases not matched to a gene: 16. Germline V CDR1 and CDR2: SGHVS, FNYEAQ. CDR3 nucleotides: TGTGCCAGCAGCCAACAAACTAGCGGGGGGGGTAGGCTTGCTACGCAGTATTTT. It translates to CASSQQTSGGGRLATQYF.

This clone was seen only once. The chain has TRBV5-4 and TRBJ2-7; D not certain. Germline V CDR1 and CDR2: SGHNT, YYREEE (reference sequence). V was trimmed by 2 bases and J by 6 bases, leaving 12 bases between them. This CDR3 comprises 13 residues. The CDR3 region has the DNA TGTGCCAGCAGCTTAATAGGAGCCGGCGAGCAGTACTTC. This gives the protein CASSLIGAGEQYF. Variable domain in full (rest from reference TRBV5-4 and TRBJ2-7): ETGVTQSPTHLIKTRGQQVTLRCSSQSGHNTVSWYQQALGQGPQFIFQYYREEENGRGNFPPRFSGLQFPNYSSELNVNALELDDSALYLCASSLIGAGEQYFGPGTRLTVT.

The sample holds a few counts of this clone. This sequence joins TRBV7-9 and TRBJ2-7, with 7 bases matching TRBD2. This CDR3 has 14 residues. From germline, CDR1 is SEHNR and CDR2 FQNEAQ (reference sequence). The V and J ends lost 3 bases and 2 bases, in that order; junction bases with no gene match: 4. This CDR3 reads CASSFRDYTYEQYF. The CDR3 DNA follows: TGTGCCAGCAGCTTCCGGGACTACACCTACGAGCAGTACTTC.

The CDR3 is CASSPLAVGGSLAKNIQYF. CDR3 in DNA: TGTGCCAGCTCACCTTTGGCGGTCGGAGGGTCTCTAGCCAAAAACATTCAGTACTTC. The chain carries TRBV18 and TRBJ2-4; TRBD2 is a possible D gene (6 bases). CDR1 and CDR2 (germline): KGHSH, LQKENI. The CDR3 extends over 19 amino acids. V lost 3 bases and J lost 0, with 21 bases in between.

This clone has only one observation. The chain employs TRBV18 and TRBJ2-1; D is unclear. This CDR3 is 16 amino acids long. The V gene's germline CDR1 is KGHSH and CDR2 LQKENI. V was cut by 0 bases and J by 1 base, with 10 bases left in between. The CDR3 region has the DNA TGTGCCAGCTCACCACCCCTAGAACTTTCCTACAATGAGCAGTTCTTC. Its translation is CASSPPLELSYNEQFF.

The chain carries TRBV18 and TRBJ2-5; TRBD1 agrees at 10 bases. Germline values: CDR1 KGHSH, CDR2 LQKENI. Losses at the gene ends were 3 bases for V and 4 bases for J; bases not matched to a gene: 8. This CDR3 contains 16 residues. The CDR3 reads CASSPPGQGIGETQYF. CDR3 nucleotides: TGTGCCAGCTCACCCCCGGGACAGGGGATAGGAGAGACCCAGTACTTC.

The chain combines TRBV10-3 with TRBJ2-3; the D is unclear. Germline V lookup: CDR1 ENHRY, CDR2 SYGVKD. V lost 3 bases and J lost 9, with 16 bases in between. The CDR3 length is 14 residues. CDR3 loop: CAISEPTYGRTQYF. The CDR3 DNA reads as TGTGCCATCAGTGAACCGACTTATGGTCGCACGCAGTATTTT.

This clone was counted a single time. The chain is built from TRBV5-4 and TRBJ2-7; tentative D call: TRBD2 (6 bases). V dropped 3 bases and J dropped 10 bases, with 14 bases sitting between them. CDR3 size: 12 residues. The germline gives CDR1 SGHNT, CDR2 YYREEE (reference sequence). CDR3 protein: CASSSQTSPQYF. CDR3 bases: TGTGCCAGCAGCTCTCAAACTAGCCCACAGTACTTC.

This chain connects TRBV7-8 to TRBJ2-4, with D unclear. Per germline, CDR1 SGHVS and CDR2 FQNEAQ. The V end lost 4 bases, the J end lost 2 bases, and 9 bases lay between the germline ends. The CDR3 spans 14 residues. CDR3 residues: CASSSPGSKNIQYF. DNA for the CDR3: TGTGCCAGCAGCTCCCCCGGTTCCAAAAACATTCAGTACTTC.

CDR3 sequence reads: CASSPWTGEEEKLFF. The CDR3 DNA reads as TGTGCCAGCAGCCCCTGGACAGGGGAGGAGGAAAAACTGTTTTTT. This chain uses TRBV7-9 with TRBJ1-4, with 9 bases matching TRBD1. The CDR3 sequence is 15 residues long. The V and J ends lost 5 bases and 8 bases, in that order; junction bases with no gene match: 9. CDR1 is SEHNR and CDR2 is FQNEAQ in the germline V gene (reference sequence).

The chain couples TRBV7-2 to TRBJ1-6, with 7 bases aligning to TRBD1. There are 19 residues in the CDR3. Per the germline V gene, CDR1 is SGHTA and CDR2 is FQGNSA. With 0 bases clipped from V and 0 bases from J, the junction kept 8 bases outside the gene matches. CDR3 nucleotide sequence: TGTGCCAGCAGCTTAGCTCTGGTACAGGGGAGCTCCTATAATTCACCCCTCCACTTT. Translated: CASSLALVQGSSYNSPLHF.

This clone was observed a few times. The CDR3, as DNA: TGTGCCAGCAGCCAGAACAGGGGTTATCAGCCCCAGCATTTT. The encoded protein is CASSQNRGYQPQHF. J is TRBJ1-5 and V is TRBV3-1 (or the pseudogene TRBV3-2), with TRBD1 matching 7 bases. In germline, CDR1 is LGHDT, CDR2 YNNKEL (reference sequence). The CDR3 has 14 residues. V lost 3 bases to trimming and J lost 5 bases; unmatched junction nucleotides: 4.

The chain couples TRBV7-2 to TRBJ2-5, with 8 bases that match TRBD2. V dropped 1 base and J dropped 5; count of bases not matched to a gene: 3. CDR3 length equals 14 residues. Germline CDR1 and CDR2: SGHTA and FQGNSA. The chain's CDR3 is CASSLERGKETQYF. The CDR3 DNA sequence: TGTGCCAGCAGCTTAGAGCGGGGGAAGGAGACCCAGTACTTC.

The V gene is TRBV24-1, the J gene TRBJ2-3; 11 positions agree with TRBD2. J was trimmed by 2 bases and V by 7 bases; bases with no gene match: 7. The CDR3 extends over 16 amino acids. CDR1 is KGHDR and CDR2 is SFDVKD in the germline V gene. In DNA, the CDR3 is TGTGCCACCAGATCCGGACTAGCGGGTACCACAGATACGCAGTATTTT. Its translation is CATRSGLAGTTDTQYF.

As DNA, the CDR3 is TGCACCAGCAGCCGAAGGGGGGGGTCCTCCTACAATGAGCAGTTCTTC. Its translation is CTSSRRGGSSYNEQFF. The chain links TRBV1 to TRBJ2-1; the table's D call TRBD2 went unverified against the DNA. TRBV1 constitutes a pseudogene. This CDR3 is 16 amino acids long.

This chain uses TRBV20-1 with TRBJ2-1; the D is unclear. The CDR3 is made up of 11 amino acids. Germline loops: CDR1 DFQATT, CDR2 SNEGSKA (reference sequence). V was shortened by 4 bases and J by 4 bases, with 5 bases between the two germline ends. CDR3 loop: CSATLYNEQFF. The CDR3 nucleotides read TGCAGTGCTACCCTATACAATGAGCAGTTCTTC.

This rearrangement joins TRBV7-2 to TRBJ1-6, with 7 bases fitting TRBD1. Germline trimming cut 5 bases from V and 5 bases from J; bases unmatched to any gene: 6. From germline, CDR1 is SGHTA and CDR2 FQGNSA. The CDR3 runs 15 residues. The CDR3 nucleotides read TGTGCCAGCAGCGTACAGGGGCCTAATAATTCACCCCTCCACTTT. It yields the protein CASSVQGPNNSPLHF.

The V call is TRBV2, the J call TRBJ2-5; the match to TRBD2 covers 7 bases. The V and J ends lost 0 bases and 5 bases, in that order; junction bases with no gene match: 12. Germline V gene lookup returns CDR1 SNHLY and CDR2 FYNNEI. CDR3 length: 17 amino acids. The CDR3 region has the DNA TGTGCCAGCAGTGAAGCGGGGGGGACCAGGACCGGGGAGACCCAGTACTTC. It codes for CASSEAGGTRTGETQYF.

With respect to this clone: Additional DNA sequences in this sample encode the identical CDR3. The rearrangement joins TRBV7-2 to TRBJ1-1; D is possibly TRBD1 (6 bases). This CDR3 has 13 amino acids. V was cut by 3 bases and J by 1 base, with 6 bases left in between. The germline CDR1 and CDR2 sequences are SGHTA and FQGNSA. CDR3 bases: TGTGCCAGCAGCTTGGGACAGAACACTGAAGCTTTCTTT. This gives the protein CASSLGQNTEAFF.

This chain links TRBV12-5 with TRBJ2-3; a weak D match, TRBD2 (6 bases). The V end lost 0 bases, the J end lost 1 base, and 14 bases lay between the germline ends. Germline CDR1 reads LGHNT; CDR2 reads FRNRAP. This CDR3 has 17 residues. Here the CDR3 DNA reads TGTGCTAGTGGTTTGGTCGCCGGGTCGGGGGGCACAGATACGCAGTATTTT. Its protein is CASGLVAGSGGTDTQYF.

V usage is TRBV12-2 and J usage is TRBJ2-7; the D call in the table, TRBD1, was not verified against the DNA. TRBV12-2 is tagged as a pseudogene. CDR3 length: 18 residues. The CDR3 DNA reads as TGTGCAAGTCGCTTAGGACCTAGGCCAGGGTTAAAACCCTACGAGCAGTACTTC. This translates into CASRLGPRPGLKPYEQYF.

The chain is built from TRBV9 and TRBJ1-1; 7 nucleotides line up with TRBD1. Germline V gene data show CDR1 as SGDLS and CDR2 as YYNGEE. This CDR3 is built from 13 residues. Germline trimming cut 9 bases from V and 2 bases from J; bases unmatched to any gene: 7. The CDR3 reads CATSQGVNTEAFF. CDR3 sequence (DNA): TGTGCCACCTCCCAGGGGGTAAACACTGAAGCTTTCTTT.

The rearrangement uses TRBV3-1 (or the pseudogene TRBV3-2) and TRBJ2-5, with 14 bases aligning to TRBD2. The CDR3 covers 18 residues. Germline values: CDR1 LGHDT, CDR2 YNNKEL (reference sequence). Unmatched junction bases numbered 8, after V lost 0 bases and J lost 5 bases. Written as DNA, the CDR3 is TGTGCCAGCAGCCAAGACCCGGGACTAGCGGGAGTAGGGGAGACCCAGTACTTC. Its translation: CASSQDPGLAGVGETQYF.

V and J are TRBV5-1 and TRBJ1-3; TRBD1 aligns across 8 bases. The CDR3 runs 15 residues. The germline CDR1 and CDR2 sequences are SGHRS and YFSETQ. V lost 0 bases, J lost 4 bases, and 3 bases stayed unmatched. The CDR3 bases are TGCGCCAGCAGCTTGGGGACAGGGTCCGGAAACACCATATATTTT. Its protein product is CASSLGTGSGNTIYF.

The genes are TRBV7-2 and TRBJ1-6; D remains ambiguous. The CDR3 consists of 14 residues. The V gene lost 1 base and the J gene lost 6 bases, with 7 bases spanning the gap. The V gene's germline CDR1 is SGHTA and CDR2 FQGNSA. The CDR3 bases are TGTGCCAGCAGCTTAGGAGTTCGTAATTCACCCCTCCACTTT. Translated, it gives CASSLGVRNSPLHF.

The CDR3 nucleotides read TGCGCCAGCAGCTTGGCAGGGCTGAGGGGGCGAGAGCCCCAGCATTTT. It yields the protein CASSLAGLRGREPQHF. This chain uses TRBV5-1 with TRBJ1-5; 7 bases align to TRBD1. Germline values: CDR1 SGHRS, CDR2 YFSETQ. V lost 0 bases, J lost 8 bases, and 11 bases stayed unmatched. CDR3 length: 16 amino acids.

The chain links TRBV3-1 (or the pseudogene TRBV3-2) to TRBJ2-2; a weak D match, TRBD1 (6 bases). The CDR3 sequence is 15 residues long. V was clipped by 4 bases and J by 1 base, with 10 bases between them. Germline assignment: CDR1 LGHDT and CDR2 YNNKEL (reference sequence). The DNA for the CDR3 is TGTGCCAGCAGCCGAGGACAGCTGAACACCGGGGAGCTGTTTTTT. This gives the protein CASSRGQLNTGELFF.

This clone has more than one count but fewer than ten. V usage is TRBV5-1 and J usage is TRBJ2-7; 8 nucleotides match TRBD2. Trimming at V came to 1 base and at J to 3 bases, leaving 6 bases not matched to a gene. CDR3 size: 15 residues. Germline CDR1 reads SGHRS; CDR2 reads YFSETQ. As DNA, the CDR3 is TGCGCCAGCAGCTTGATCGGCCGGGAGGGCTACGAGCAGTACTTC. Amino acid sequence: CASSLIGREGYEQYF.

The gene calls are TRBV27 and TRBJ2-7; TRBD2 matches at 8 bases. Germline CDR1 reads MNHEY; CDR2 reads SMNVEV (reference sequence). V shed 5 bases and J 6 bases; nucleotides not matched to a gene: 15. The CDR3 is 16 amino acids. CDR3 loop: CASSPPPGTRAPEQYF. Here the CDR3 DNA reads TGTGCCAGCAGTCCTCCCCCCGGGACTAGGGCGCCCGAGCAGTACTTC.